The 11 T cell receptor beta chains below come from one sample, sequenced in a study of OX40 agonist ivuxolimab in advanced cancers. Using immunoSEQ multiplex PCR, the repertoire was profiled, and TCRdb retains in-frame clones only, with some absent. This sample yields about 55,000 clones, of which approximately 83% are seen a single time; about an eighth belongs to the top ten. Sequenced material: CD4+ or CD8+ T cells sorted from blood, taken in a trial of the OX40 agonist ivuxolimab. Source of these receptors: an adult with an advanced solid tumor such as melanoma, head and neck, liver or kidney cancer.

CDR3 nucleotides: TGTGCCAGCTCTCCTGAGGACAGCGAAGAGACCCAGTACTTC. Translated: CASSPEDSEETQYF. The chain carries TRBV27 and TRBJ2-5; TRBD1 is a possible D gene (6 bases). This CDR3 region has 14 residues. Germline lookup yields CDR1 MNHEY and CDR2 SMNVEV (reference sequence). V shed 8 bases and J shed 3 bases, with 16 bases lying between them.

The rearrangement links TRBV7-9 to TRBJ2-3, with D perhaps being TRBD1 or TRBD2 (5 bases each). Trimming shortened V by 7 bases and J by 1 base, and 15 bases separated the two germline ends. CDR3 length: 15 amino acids. CDR1 and CDR2 (germline): SEHNR, FQNEAQ (reference sequence). The CDR3 sequence is CASTPWDGGTDTQYF. CDR3 DNA: TGTGCCAGCACTCCTTGGGACGGAGGCACAGATACGCAGTATTTT. Full variable domain (outside the CDR3, taken from reference TRBV7-9 and TRBJ2-3): DTGVSQNPRHKITKRGQNVTFRCDPISEHNRLYWYRQTLGQGPEFLTYFQNEAQLEKSRLLSDRFSAERPKGSFSTLEIQRTEQGDSAMYLCASTPWDGGTDTQYFGPGTRLTVL.

The chain links TRBV7-9 to TRBJ2-7; the match to TRBD2 covers 7 bases. Per the germline V gene, CDR1 is SEHNR and CDR2 is FQNEAQ (reference sequence). The ends lost 4 bases at V and 5 bases at J; junction bases unmatched: 14. CDR3 length: 16 amino acids. The CDR3 DNA sequence: TGTGCCAGCAGCTCCGGAGCGGGACCCCAGAAGGACGAGCAGTACTTC. It codes for CASSSGAGPQKDEQYF. Drawing the rest from reference TRBV7-9 and TRBJ2-7, the complete variable domain is DTGVSQNPRHKITKRGQNVTFRCDPISEHNRLYWYRQTLGQGPEFLTYFQNEAQLEKSRLLSDRFSAERPKGSFSTLEIQRTEQGDSAMYLCASSSGAGPQKDEQYFGPGTRLTVT.

The rearrangement joins TRBV5-4 to TRBJ2-7; D remains unclear. The CDR3 has 12 residues. The germline gives CDR1 SGHNT, CDR2 YYREEE (reference sequence). V dropped 3 bases and J dropped 2 bases, with 6 bases sitting between them. CDR3 residues: CASSSDPYEQYF. CDR3 bases: TGTGCCAGCAGCTCAGACCCCTACGAGCAGTACTTC.

V and J are TRBV7-9 and TRBJ2-7; 10 bases are shared with TRBD1. The junction had 4 bases not matched to a gene; V was cut back by 5 bases and J by 3 bases. This CDR3 is built from 14 residues. Germline V gene lookup returns CDR1 SEHNR and CDR2 FQNEAQ (reference sequence). CDR3 residues: CASSGQGVLYEQYF. CDR3 DNA sequence: TGTGCCAGCAGCGGACAGGGGGTTCTCTACGAGCAGTACTTC.

This chain links TRBV7-9 with TRBJ2-3, with a weak D call TRBD2 (6 bases). The germline V gene has CDR1 SEHNR and CDR2 FQNEAQ (reference sequence). This CDR3 has 15 residues. V was pared by 5 bases and J by 3 bases, with 15 bases between. This CDR3 is CASSPGTAKTDTQYF. CDR3 DNA: TGTGCCAGCAGCCCCGGGACTGCAAAGACAGATACGCAGTATTTT.

The chain recombines TRBV11-2 with TRBJ2-7; 9 nucleotides match TRBD1. Germline trimming cut 2 bases from V and 2 bases from J; bases unmatched to any gene: 10. Per the germline V gene, CDR1 is SGHAT and CDR2 is FQNNGV. The CDR3 has 17 residues. The CDR3: CASSLIPMGQGTYEQYF. CDR3 DNA: TGTGCCAGCAGCTTAATCCCCATGGGACAGGGTACCTACGAGCAGTACTTC.

The chain carries TRBV7-9 and TRBJ2-1; D is uncertain. The germline V gene has CDR1 SEHNR and CDR2 FQNEAQ (reference sequence). The CDR3 extends over 16 amino acids. Trimming left V 2 bases short and J 9 bases short, with 20 bases between. CDR3 in amino acids: CASSLRVLMYPGEQFF. DNA of the CDR3: TGTGCCAGCAGCTTACGGGTTCTCATGTACCCCGGTGAGCAGTTCTTC.

The chain combines TRBV18 with TRBJ1-1; TRBD1 might be the D (5 bases). Per the germline V gene, CDR1 is KGHSH and CDR2 is LQKENI. The CDR3 length is 16 residues. V lost 2 bases and J 1 base, leaving 14 bases between the germline ends. DNA for the CDR3: TGTGCCAGCTCACCAAATAGGGGACGGAAGAACACTGAAGCTTTCTTT. It encodes CASSPNRGRKNTEAFF.

The chain has TRBV9 and TRBJ2-1, with TRBD1 identical over 8 bases. The germline V gene encodes CDR1 SGDLS and CDR2 YYNGEE. The CDR3 contains 16 residues. V was pared by 1 base and J by 6 bases, with 9 bases of the junction left unmatched. The CDR3, as DNA: TGTGCCAGCAGCGTATTGGACAGGGAGGTGGGCAATGAGCAGTTCTTC. It encodes CASSVLDREVGNEQFF.

The V call is TRBV5-1, the J call TRBJ2-2; 10 bases agree with TRBD1. The V gene end was trimmed by 2 bases and the J gene end by 6 bases; junction bases not matched to a gene: 13. The CDR3 covers 18 residues. The germline V gene has CDR1 SGHRS and CDR2 YFSETQ. DNA of the CDR3: TGCGCCAGCAGCTTCAGGACAGGGGGGAGCTATGTGGCCGGGGAGCTGTTTTTT. Encoded protein: CASSFRTGGSYVAGELFF.